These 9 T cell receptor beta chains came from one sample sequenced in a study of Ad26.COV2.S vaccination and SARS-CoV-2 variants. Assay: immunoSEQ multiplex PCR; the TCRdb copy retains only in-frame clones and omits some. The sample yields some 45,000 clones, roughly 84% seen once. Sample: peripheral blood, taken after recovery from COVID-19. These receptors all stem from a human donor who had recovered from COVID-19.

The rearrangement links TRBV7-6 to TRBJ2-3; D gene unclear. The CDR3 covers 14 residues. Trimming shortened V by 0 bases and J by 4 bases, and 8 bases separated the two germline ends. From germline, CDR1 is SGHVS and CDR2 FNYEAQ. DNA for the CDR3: TGTGCCAGCAGCTTAGCCCTAGTAGCAGATACGCAGTATTTT. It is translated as CASSLALVADTQYF.

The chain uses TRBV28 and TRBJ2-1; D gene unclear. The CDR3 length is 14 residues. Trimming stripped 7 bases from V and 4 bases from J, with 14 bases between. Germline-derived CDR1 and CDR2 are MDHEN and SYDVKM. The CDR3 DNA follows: TGTGCCAGCAAGCAAGACGCTCCTTACAATGAGCAGTTCTTC. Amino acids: CASKQDAPYNEQFF.

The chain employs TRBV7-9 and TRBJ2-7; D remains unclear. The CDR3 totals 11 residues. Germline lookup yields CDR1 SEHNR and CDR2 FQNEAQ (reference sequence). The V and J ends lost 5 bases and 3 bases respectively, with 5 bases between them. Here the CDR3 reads CASSPSYEQYF. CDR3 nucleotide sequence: TGTGCCAGCAGCCCCAGCTACGAGCAGTACTTC.

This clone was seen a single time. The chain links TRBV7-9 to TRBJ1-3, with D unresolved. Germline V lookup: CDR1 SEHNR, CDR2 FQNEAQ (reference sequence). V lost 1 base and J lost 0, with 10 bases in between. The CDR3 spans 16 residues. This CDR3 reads CASSLGGGSSGNTIYF. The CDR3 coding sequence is TGTGCCAGCAGCTTAGGGGGAGGCTCCTCTGGAAACACCATATATTTT.

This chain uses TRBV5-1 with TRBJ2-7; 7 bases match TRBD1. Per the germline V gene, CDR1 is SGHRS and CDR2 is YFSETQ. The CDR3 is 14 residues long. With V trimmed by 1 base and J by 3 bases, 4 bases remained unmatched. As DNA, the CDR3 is TGCGCCAGCAGCTTGCGACAGGGTAGCTACGAGCAGTACGTC. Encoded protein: CASSLRQGSYEQYV.

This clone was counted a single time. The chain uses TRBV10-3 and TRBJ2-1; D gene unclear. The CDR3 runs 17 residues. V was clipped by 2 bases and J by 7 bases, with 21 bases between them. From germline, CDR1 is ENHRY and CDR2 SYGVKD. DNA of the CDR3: TGTGCCATCAGTGAGGCAAGGGCGGAACCCCGTATAAATGAGCAGTTCTTC. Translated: CAISEARAEPRINEQFF.

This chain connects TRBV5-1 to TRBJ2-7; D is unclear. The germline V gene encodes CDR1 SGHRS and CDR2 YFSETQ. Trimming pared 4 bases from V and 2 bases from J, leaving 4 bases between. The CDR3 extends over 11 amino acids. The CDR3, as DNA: TGCGCCAGCAGCGACACCTACGAGCAGTACTTC. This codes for CASSDTYEQYF.

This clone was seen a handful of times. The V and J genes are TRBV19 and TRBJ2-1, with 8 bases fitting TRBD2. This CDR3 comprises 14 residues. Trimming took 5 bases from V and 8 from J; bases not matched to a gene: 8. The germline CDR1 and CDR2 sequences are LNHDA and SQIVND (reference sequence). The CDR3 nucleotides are TGTGCCAGTAGTGCCCCGGGAGGGCACGATGAGCAGTTCTTC. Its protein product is CASSAPGGHDEQFF. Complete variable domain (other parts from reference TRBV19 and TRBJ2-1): DGGITQSPKYLFRKEGQNVTLSCEQNLNHDAMYWYRQDPGQGLRLIYYSQIVNDFQKGDIAEGYSVSREKKESFPLTVTSAQKNPTAFYLCASSAPGGHDEQFFGPGTRLTVL.

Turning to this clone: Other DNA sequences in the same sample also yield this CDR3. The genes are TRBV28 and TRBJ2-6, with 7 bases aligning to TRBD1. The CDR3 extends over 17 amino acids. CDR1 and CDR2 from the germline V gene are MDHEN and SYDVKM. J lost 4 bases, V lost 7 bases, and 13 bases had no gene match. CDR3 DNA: TGTGCCAGCATCCGGGGCCAGGGCAGGGGGGGGGCCAACGTCCTGACTTTC. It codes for CASIRGQGRGGANVLTF.